The rows below give T cell receptor beta chains drawn from one sample of a study of T cells in Graves' hyperthyroidism and ophthalmopathy. TCRdb analysed the multiplex PCR reads with MiXCR anew, one entry per CDR3 protein. The sample has some 500,000 distinct CDR3 sequences; around 22% are singletons. The sequenced sample consisted of blood. The receptor set was obtained from a woman under 40 with Graves' ophthalmopathy. Each CDR3 is given with its conserved first and last residue. Fields, in order: D gene, V gene, J gene, clone size, CDR3 protein, CDR3 DNA. A D gene is named only where the DNA matches it firmly. Clone sizes are given selectively: once, few, many, or a class where the clone is expanded.

TRBD1	TRBV6-1	TRBJ1-5	many	CASRDDRGRNQPQHF	TGTGCCAGCAGGGATGACAGGGGGCGAAATCAGCCCCAGCATTTT
.	TRBV12-3/TRBV12-4	TRBJ2-4	many	CASSPFGAKNIQYF	TGTGCCAGCAGCCCCTTCGGAGCCAAAAACATTCAGTACTTC
.	TRBV6-1	TRBJ1-1	.	CASRATMNTEAFF	TGTGCCAGCAGGGCAACGATGAACACTGAAGCTTTCTTT
TRBD2	TRBV5-4	TRBJ2-3	few	CASSLASGASTDTQYF	TGTGCCAGCAGCTTGGCTAGCGGGGCCAGCACAGATACGCAGTATTTT
TRBD1	TRBV27	TRBJ1-1	few	CASSSSGTGRGKAFF	TGTGCCAGCAGTTCTTCCGGGACAGGGCGGGGGAAAGCTTTCTTT
TRBD2	TRBV5-1	TRBJ2-5	few	CASSSGLAGAMETQYF	TGCGCCAGCAGCTCAGGCCTAGCGGGGGCGATGGAGACCCAGTACTTC
.	TRBV28	TRBJ2-6	.	CASSFVDARSGANVLTF	TGTGCCAGCAGTTTTGTGGACGCCCGCTCTGGGGCCAACGTCCTGACTTTC
TRBD1	TRBV20-1	TRBJ1-2	few	CSARGFSEGASYGYTF	TGCAGTGCTAGAGGTTTTTCGGAGGGGGCCAGCTATGGCTACACCTTC
.	TRBV3-1	TRBJ2-7	many	CASSQNAGTYYEQYF	TGTGCCAGCAGCCAGAACGCCGGGACATACTACGAGCAGTACTTC
.	TRBV6-2/TRBV6-3	TRBJ1-2	.	CASRNGGTGGYTF	TGTGCCAGCAGAAACGGGGGGACTGGCGGCTACACCTTC
TRBD1	TRBV6-5	TRBJ1-1	many	CASSYRDRGLVEAFF	TGTGCCAGCAGTTATAGGGACAGGGGGCTCGTTGAAGCTTTCTTT
.	TRBV11-1	TRBJ1-3	few	CASSLASSVPAGNTIYF	TGTGCCAGCAGCTTAGCGTCTTCAGTCCCAGCTGGAAACACCATATATTTT
TRBD2	TRBV6-1	TRBJ2-5	many	CASSQTGGLYQETQYF	TGTGCCAGCAGTCAAACGGGGGGGTTATACCAAGAGACCCAGTACTTC
.	TRBV10-3	TRBJ2-7	many	CAISEPGGGRGISYEQYF	TGTGCCATCAGTGAGCCGGGGGGCGGCAGGGGGATCTCCTACGAGCAGTACTTC
.	TRBV6-1	TRBJ1-1	many	CASRDLRNTEAFF	TGTGCCAGCAGAGACCTAAGGAACACTGAAGCTTTCTTT
.	TRBV27	TRBJ1-1	.	CASSESGWTEAFF	TGTGCCAGCAGCGAATCAGGGTGGACTGAAGCTTTCTTT
.	TRBV5-1	TRBJ2-2	many	CASSLARSNTGELFF	TGCGCCAGCAGCTTGGCCAGATCGAACACCGGGGAGCTGTTTTTT
TRBD1	TRBV20-1	TRBJ1-2	many	CSATLRGRLNYGYTF	TGCAGTGCAACCCTCAGGGGGCGCTTGAACTATGGCTACACCTTC
.	TRBV18	TRBJ1-5	many	CASSTQESNQPQHF	TGTGCCAGCTCGACACAGGAAAGCAATCAGCCCCAGCATTTT
.	TRBV30	TRBJ1-1	.	CAWSVWGLGGRTEAFF	TGTGCCTGGAGTGTATGGGGTCTGGGGGGACGGACTGAAGCTTTCTTT
TRBD1	TRBV30	TRBJ1-1	.	CAWSRDRGPTNTEAFF	TGTGCCTGGAGTCGCGACAGGGGGCCAACGAACACTGAAGCTTTCTTT
.	TRBV30	TRBJ2-7	.	CAWSRGASYEQYF	TGTGCCTGGAGTAGGGGAGCGTCCTACGAGCAGTACTTC
TRBD1	TRBV13	TRBJ2-7	few	CASSPRWGTGGPSVDYEQYF	TGTGCCAGCAGCCCGCGGTGGGGGACAGGGGGCCCCAGCGTGGATTACGAGCAGTACTTC
.	TRBV3-1	TRBJ1-1	.	CASSFTGKAFF	TGTGCCAGCAGCTTCACAGGGAAAGCTTTCTTT
TRBD1	TRBV27	TRBJ1-2	many	CASSSRQGSNYGYTF	TGTGCCAGCAGTTCAAGACAGGGATCCAACTATGGCTACACCTTC
TRBD2	TRBV24-1	TRBJ2-7	.	CATSDSAREGEQYF	TGTGCCACCAGTGACTCAGCCAGGGAGGGAGAGCAGTACTTC
.	TRBV19	TRBJ1-1	many	CASSMLDTIREAFF	TGTGCCAGTAGTATGCTGGACACCATAAGGGAAGCTTTCTTT
.	TRBV6-5	TRBJ2-2	many	CASSTNFVGELFF	TGTGCCAGCAGCACAAATTTTGTCGGGGAGCTGTTTTTT
.	TRBV12-3/TRBV12-4	TRBJ2-7	.	CASSPEGGRGLAYEQYF	TGTGCCAGCAGTCCCGAAGGGGGGCGGGGCCTAGCCTACGAGCAGTACTTC
TRBD2	TRBV6-2/TRBV6-3	TRBJ2-7	once	CASCLAGVTYEQYF	TGTGCCAGCTGCCTAGCGGGAGTAACCTACGAGCAGTACTTC
.	TRBV28	TRBJ1-3	many	CASSPTRNTIYF	TGTGCCAGCAGCCCAACAAGGAACACCATATATTTT
.	TRBV20-1	TRBJ1-2	many	CSADTGHVYGYTF	TGCAGTGCGGATACCGGACACGTCTATGGCTACACCTTC
TRBD1	TRBV24-1	TRBJ1-1	many	CATRQGSSTEAFF	TGTGCCACCCGACAGGGGAGTAGCACTGAAGCTTTCTTT
.	TRBV12-3/TRBV12-4	TRBJ1-1	.	CASSFLRGEEAFF	TGTGCCAGCAGCTTCCTTCGGGGGGAAGAAGCTTTCTTT
.	TRBV5-1	TRBJ2-7	many	CASSYEEPSSYEQYF	TGCGCCAGCAGCTATGAGGAACCCAGCTCCTACGAGCAGTACTTC
.	TRBV30	TRBJ1-3	many	CAWSGVDSNWLSGNTIYF	TGTGCCTGGAGTGGCGTAGATTCCAACTGGCTCTCTGGAAACACCATATATTTT
.	TRBV12-3/TRBV12-4	TRBJ1-3	many	CASQFISGNTIYF	TGTGCCAGCCAGTTCATCTCTGGAAACACCATATATTTT
TRBD1	TRBV2	TRBJ2-5	many	CAGRQGETQYF	TGTGCCGGGAGACAGGGAGAGACCCAGTACTTC
.	TRBV11-2	TRBJ1-2	.	CASSLGGTAMSYGYTF	TGTGCCAGCAGCTTAGGGGGGACCGCCATGAGCTATGGCTACACCTTC
.	TRBV25-1	TRBJ1-1	.	CASSEGGWGSSTEAFF	TGTGCCAGCAGTGAAGGGGGGTGGGGTTCGAGTACTGAAGCTTTCTTT
.	TRBV5-1	TRBJ2-5	few	CASSLNVQETQYF	TGCGCCAGCAGCTTGAATGTCCAAGAGACCCAGTACTTC